The 11 T cell receptor beta chains below come from one sample, sequenced in a study of CD8 T cells in Susac syndrome. The RNA input was 0.5 to 1 ug, and it was reverse transcribed with random hexamers. Using its own MiXCR run on the immunoSEQ multiplex PCR reads, TCRdb lists one record per CDR3 protein. The data show a few hundred thousand distinct CDR3 sequences, with 80% to 95% seen just once and less than 0.15% held by the top ten. The sequenced sample was CD8+ T cells from PBMCs. These receptors originate from a human donor with multiple sclerosis.

J is TRBJ2-3 and V is TRBV3-1; weak D call: TRBD2 (5 bases). The CDR3 has 15 amino acids. The V end was cut by 1 base, the J end by 4 bases, with 12 bases between. The germline V gene has CDR1 LGHDT and CDR2 YNNKEL (reference sequence). Written as DNA, the CDR3 is TGTGCCAGCAGCCAAGGAGAGTCTAGCTCAGATACGCAGTATTTT. It codes for CASSQGESSSDTQYF.

CDR3 in DNA: TGTGCCAGCAGCCCTAGTTACGGGGGCACAGATACGCAGTATTTT. Residues: CASSPSYGGTDTQYF. The chain combines TRBV12-3 or TRBV12-4 with TRBJ2-3; tentatively, D is TRBD2 (5 bases). V dropped 6 bases and J dropped 1 base, with 14 bases sitting between them. The CDR3 is made up of 15 amino acids.

V gene TRBV24-1 combines with J gene TRBJ2-3; D uncertain. Trimming took 5 bases from V and 6 from J, leaving 11 bases between them. Germline V gene data show CDR1 as KGHDR and CDR2 as SFDVKD. This CDR3 has 13 amino acids. CDR3 region: CATSAPPGDTQYF. The CDR3 DNA reads TGTGCCACCAGTGCCCCTCCCGGGGATACGCAGTATTTT.

The chain is built from TRBV9 and TRBJ1-1; D not certain. The CDR3 is 14 amino acids. V lost 2 bases, J lost 0 bases, and 8 bases lay in between. Germline V gene data show CDR1 as SGDLS and CDR2 as YYNGEE. CDR3 loop: CASSVSTLNTEAFF. The CDR3 DNA sequence: TGTGCCAGCAGCGTTTCGACTCTGAACACTGAAGCTTTCTTT.

This clonotype occurred once. The J gene is TRBJ2-7, the V gene TRBV27; D may be TRBD2 (6 bases). The germline V gene has CDR1 MNHEY and CDR2 SMNVEV (reference sequence). This CDR3 spans 16 amino acids. The V and J ends lost 6 bases and 4 bases respectively, with 22 bases between them. The CDR3 DNA reads as TGTGCCAGCAGGTTCGGGGCTAGCGCGAGTTTTTACGAGCAGTACTTC. Its protein product is CASRFGASASFYEQYF.

J is TRBJ1-2 and V is TRBV2, with 7 bases that match TRBD1. The CDR3 is 14 amino acids. With V trimmed by 3 bases and J by 4 bases, 5 bases remained unmatched. Germline lookup yields CDR1 SNHLY and CDR2 FYNNEI. The CDR3 sequence: CASSDTGDGYGYTF. The CDR3 bases are TGTGCCAGCAGTGATACAGGGGATGGCTATGGCTACACCTTC.

This chain connects TRBV20-1 to TRBJ1-1; D may be TRBD1 (5 bases). Per the germline V gene, CDR1 is DFQATT and CDR2 is SNEGSKA (reference sequence). The CDR3 loop spans 14 amino acids. Deletions cut 6 bases from V and 4 bases from J, with 18 bases between. This CDR3 reads CSAQTREEGTEAFF. In nucleotides, the CDR3 is TGCAGTGCCCAAACCAGGGAGGAGGGCACTGAAGCTTTCTTT.

The V gene is TRBV6-5, the J gene TRBJ2-6; D ambiguous. The germline gives CDR1 MNHEY, CDR2 SVGAGI. The CDR3 is 17 amino acids. The ends were cut back, 2 bases at V and 0 bases at J, with 11 bases in the middle. CDR3: CASSYRVGHSGANVLTF. CDR3 in DNA: TGTGCCAGCAGTTACCGGGTCGGCCACTCTGGGGCCAACGTCCTGACTTTC.

The chain couples TRBV6-2 or TRBV6-3 to TRBJ2-5, with 11 nucleotides matching TRBD1. Per the germline V gene, CDR1 is MNHEY and CDR2 is SVGEGT. The V segment lost 10 bases and the J segment 5 bases; nucleotides outside the gene matches: 6. The CDR3 totals 13 residues. For the CDR3, the DNA is TGTGCCACCAGGACAGGGGGCCGGGAGACCCAGTACTTC. Protein sequence: CATRTGGRETQYF.

The chain employs TRBV7-9 and TRBJ1-1; 10 bases are a match to TRBD1. Germline CDR1 SEHNR, CDR2 FQNEAQ (reference sequence). With V trimmed by 3 bases and J by 3 bases, 1 base remained unmatched. The CDR3 consists of 14 residues. CDR3 in DNA: TGTGCCAGCAGCTTCGGACAGGGGGACACTGAAGCTTTCTTT. This encodes CASSFGQGDTEAFF.

The V and J genes are TRBV27 and TRBJ2-5; D is undetermined. Trimming cost V 3 bases and J 0 bases, with 8 bases left between them. CDR3 length: 14 residues. The germline CDR1 and CDR2 sequences are MNHEY and SMNVEV (reference sequence). Here the CDR3 reads CASSFGTNQETQYF. The CDR3 DNA reads as TGTGCCAGCAGTTTCGGCACAAACCAAGAGACCCAGTACTTC.